The 26 T cell receptor beta chains in this list originate from one sample, sequenced in a study of blood T cell repertoires in COVID-19. Repertoires were generated with immunoSEQ multiplex PCR, while TCRdb's copy carries only in-frame clones and drops some. The sample includes 200,000 or so clones, approximately 80% of them seen just once. Input material: peripheral blood. Source of these receptors: a man aged 35-49 years who had recovered from COVID-19.

The genes are TRBV5-1 and TRBJ2-5, with D perhaps matching TRBD2 (5 bases). The germline gives CDR1 SGHRS, CDR2 YFSETQ. CDR3 length: 14 amino acids. Trimming left V 3 bases short and J 0 bases short, with 9 bases between. The CDR3 DNA reads TGCGCCAGCAGCTGGGGAGTGTACCAAGAGACCCAGTACTTC. It specifies CASSWGVYQETQYF.

This clone was seen more than once but under ten times. This chain connects TRBV2 to TRBJ1-1; D is unclear. CDR1 and CDR2 from the germline V gene are SNHLY and FYNNEI. Trimming cost V 6 bases and J 1 base, with 15 bases left between them. This CDR3 has 15 residues. CDR3 bases: TGTGCCAGCAGCCCAGAGCCGACTCGGAACACTGAAGCTTTCTTT. Residues: CASSPEPTRNTEAFF. The variable domain in full, completed from reference TRBV2 and TRBJ1-1, reads EPEVTQTPSHQVTQMGQEVILRCVPISNHLYFYWYRQILGQKVEFLVSFYNNEISEKSEIFDDQFSVERPDGSNFTLKIRSTKLEDSAMYFCASSPEPTRNTEAFFGQGTRLTVV.

The chain employs TRBV10-1 and TRBJ2-7; 9 bases are shared with TRBD2. The junction had 5 bases not matched to a gene; V was cut back by 5 bases and J by 3 bases. CDR3 size: 14 residues. Germline V gene data show CDR1 as WNHNN and CDR2 as SYGVQD (reference sequence). Written as DNA, the CDR3 is TGCGCCAGCAGTACTAGCGGGCGTCTCTACGAGCAGTACTTC. It translates to CASSTSGRLYEQYF.

J is TRBJ2-5 and V is TRBV11-2, with 9 bases lining up with TRBD2. With V trimmed by 3 bases and J by 5 bases, 10 bases remained unmatched. CDR3 length: 16 amino acids. The germline gives CDR1 SGHAT, CDR2 FQNNGV. The CDR3 DNA reads TGTGCCAGCAGCTTTGGGATAGCGGGAGACGATGAGACCCAGTACTTC. It is translated as CASSFGIAGDDETQYF.

V gene TRBV5-6 combines with J gene TRBJ2-5; TRBD1 aligns across 7 bases. The CDR3 runs 15 residues. V was pared by 0 bases and J by 5 bases, with 7 bases of the junction left unmatched. Germline CDR1 is SGHDT and CDR2 is YYEEEE. The CDR3 is CASSLVQGSQETQYF. The DNA for the CDR3 is TGTGCCAGCAGCTTGGTACAGGGGAGCCAGGAGACCCAGTACTTC.

The chain combines TRBV19 with TRBJ2-4; 9 nucleotides align to TRBD2. The V and J ends lost 11 bases and 0 bases, in that order; junction bases with no gene match: 11. Germline V gene data show CDR1 as LNHDA and CDR2 as SQIVND (reference sequence). The CDR3 has 16 amino acids. The CDR3 region has the DNA TGTGCCCCGTGGCGGGGGGGTTACCTAGCCAAAAACATTCAGTACTTC. It codes for CAPWRGGYLAKNIQYF.

The V call is TRBV6-2 or TRBV6-3, the J call TRBJ2-1; no definite D call. The CDR3 sequence is 14 residues long. Trimming pared 3 bases from V and 7 bases from J, leaving 13 bases between. From germline, CDR1 is MNHEY and CDR2 SVGEGT. CDR3: CASSYSQVTNEQFF. CDR3 nucleotide sequence: TGTGCCAGCAGTTATAGTCAGGTGACAAATGAGCAGTTCTTC.

In its sample, this clone was seen a few times. DNA of the CDR3: TGTGCCAGCAGCGTAGATGCGGGGGGTTCTGGCGAGCAGTACTTC. Translation gives CASSVDAGGSGEQYF. V gene TRBV9 combines with J gene TRBJ2-7; 8 bases fit TRBD2. Germline lookup yields CDR1 SGDLS and CDR2 YYNGEE. This CDR3 has 15 amino acids. The V and J ends lost 0 bases and 6 bases, in that order; junction bases with no gene match: 8.

This chain connects TRBV19 to TRBJ2-7; the match to TRBD1 covers 7 bases. Germline V lookup: CDR1 LNHDA, CDR2 SQIVND (reference sequence). CDR3 length: 13 amino acids. With 3 bases clipped from V and 3 bases from J, the junction kept 2 bases outside the gene matches. The CDR3 DNA reads TGTGCCAGTAGTATTCGGACAGGCTACGAGCAGTACTTC. Residues: CASSIRTGYEQYF.

The chain combines TRBV18 with TRBJ1-2; perhaps TRBD1 as D (5 bases). The germline V and J ends were trimmed by 2 bases and 3 bases, with 19 bases remaining between them. Germline CDR1 is KGHSH and CDR2 is LQKENI. The CDR3 consists of 17 residues. CDR3 in DNA: TGTGCCAGCTCACCAGGGGCTGGGCAGGGCCGAGACTATGGCTACACCTTC. Translated, it gives CASSPGAGQGRDYGYTF.

The rearrangement joins TRBV7-6 to TRBJ1-6; 8 bases align to TRBD1. CDR1 is SGHVS, CDR2 FNYEAQ, per germline. The CDR3 runs 16 residues. J lost 8 bases, V lost 1 base, and 7 bases had no gene match. CDR3 bases: TGTGCCAGCAGCTTAGAGCCCTTGACAGGGGATTCACCCCTCCACTTT. It encodes CASSLEPLTGDSPLHF. The complete variable domain, with remaining parts taken from reference TRBV7-6 and TRBJ1-6, reads GAGVSQSPRYKVTKRGQDVALRCDPISGHVSLYWYRQALGQGPEFLTYFNYEAQQDKSGLPNDRFSAERPEGSISTLTIQRTEQRDSAMYRCASSLEPLTGDSPLHFGNGTRLTVT.

This chain joins TRBV5-7 and TRBJ2-3; TRBD1 aligns across 10 bases. TRBV5-7 belongs to the ORF category, with a function that is uncertain. CDR3 size: 18 residues. The junction had 13 bases not matched to a gene; V was cut back by 5 bases and J by 1 base. The DNA of the CDR3 is TGTGCCAGCAGGTACCCGGGACAGGGGTTGGGTGGCACAGATACGCAGTATTTT. Translation gives CASRYPGQGLGGTDTQYF.

The chain combines TRBV24-1 with TRBJ2-1; 8 bases fit TRBD2. J gave up 10 bases and V 6 bases, and 4 bases lay outside the gene matches. The CDR3 runs to 12 residues. CDR1 and CDR2 from the germline V gene are KGHDR and SFDVKD. The CDR3 DNA reads TGTGCCACCAGTACCGGGGGGGGCGAGCAGTTCTTC. Residues: CATSTGGGEQFF.

This clone has more than one count but fewer than ten. This chain uses TRBV7-9 with TRBJ1-4, with 7 bases matching TRBD1. V was pared by 7 bases and J by 4 bases, with 9 bases of the junction left unmatched. The CDR3 contains 15 residues. CDR1 and CDR2 from the germline V gene are SEHNR and FQNEAQ (reference sequence). This CDR3 is CASIPGTAGNEKLFF. The CDR3 region has the DNA TGTGCCAGCATCCCCGGGACAGCGGGTAATGAAAAACTGTTTTTT.

The CDR3 sequence: CASSPGGGQGGNEQFF. In DNA form, the CDR3 reads TGCGCCAGCAGCCCAGGAGGGGGACAGGGTGGGAATGAGCAGTTCTTC. The J gene is TRBJ2-1, the V gene TRBV4-3; the match to TRBD1 covers 9 bases. The trim removed 4 bases at V and 7 bases at J, leaving 11 bases unmatched. The V gene's germline CDR1 is LGHNA and CDR2 YSLEER. The CDR3 runs 16 residues.

The J gene is TRBJ1-5, the V gene TRBV19; 7 bases align to TRBD1. The CDR3 has 13 amino acids. With V trimmed by 4 bases and J by 4 bases, 1 base remained unmatched. Per germline, CDR1 LNHDA and CDR2 SQIVND (reference sequence). The CDR3 region has the DNA TGTGCCAGTAGTAAACAGGGGAATCAGCCCCAGCATTTT. It codes for CASSKQGNQPQHF. The complete variable domain, with remaining parts taken from reference TRBV19 and TRBJ1-5, reads DGGITQSPKYLFRKEGQNVTLSCEQNLNHDAMYWYRQDPGQGLRLIYYSQIVNDFQKGDIAEGYSVSREKKESFPLTVTSAQKNPTAFYLCASSKQGNQPQHFGDGTRLSIL.

V usage is TRBV11-3 and J usage is TRBJ1-2; maybe TRBD1 (6 bases). With 2 bases removed from V and 4 bases from J, the gap between germline ends came to 14 bases. CDR1 and CDR2 (germline): SGHNT, YENEEA. CDR3 length equals 15 residues. The CDR3 DNA is TGTGCCAGCAGCTTAAGGAACAGGGATGCCTATGGCTACACCTTC. This encodes CASSLRNRDAYGYTF.

The chain uses TRBV4-1 and TRBJ2-3; possible D gene TRBD2, 6 bases. The CDR3 has 17 residues. The V end lost 4 bases, the J end lost 0 bases, and 17 bases lay between the germline ends. Per germline, CDR1 MGHRA and CDR2 YSYEKL. The CDR3 spells CASSRGDSEQSTDTQYF. CDR3 DNA: TGCGCCAGCAGCCGAGGGGACTCCGAGCAGAGCACAGATACGCAGTATTTT.

The V call is TRBV25-1, the J call TRBJ2-1, with 7 bases lining up with TRBD2. CDR3 length: 15 amino acids. CDR1 MGHDK and CDR2 SYGVNS come from the germline V gene. J lost 7 bases, V lost 3 bases, and 9 bases had no gene match. CDR3 region: CASSDPGTGGNEQFF. For the CDR3, the DNA is TGTGCCAGCAGTGATCCCGGGACCGGGGGGAATGAGCAGTTCTTC.

Here the CDR3 DNA reads TGTGCCAGCATCCACAGGGGGAGCTCCTATAATTCACCCCTCCACTTT. Its translation is CASIHRGSSYNSPLHF. The genes are TRBV6-6 and TRBJ1-6, with 8 bases identical to TRBD1. The ends lost 7 bases at V and 0 bases at J; junction bases unmatched: 5. The CDR3 runs to 16 residues. Germline CDR1 and CDR2: MNHNY and SVGAGI (reference sequence).

The chain has TRBV6-4 and TRBJ2-5; D is undetermined. Germline V gives CDR1 MRHNA, CDR2 SNTAGT. The CDR3 covers 14 residues. V was shortened by 0 bases and J by 9 bases, with 14 bases between the two germline ends. The CDR3 loop reads CASSDSFTNRAQYF. CDR3 nucleotide sequence: TGTGCCAGCAGTGACTCGTTTACGAATCGGGCCCAGTACTTC.

This clone was observed a single time. V gene TRBV5-3 combines with J gene TRBJ2-1; 13 bases are shared with TRBD2. TRBV5-3 is an ORF; its function is uncertain. CDR3 length: 19 amino acids. After removal of 0 bases from V and 2 bases from J, the junction contained 8 bases not matched to a gene. The CDR3 here is CARSLGTSGSPLPYNEQFF. Here the CDR3 DNA reads TGTGCCAGAAGCTTGGGGACTAGCGGGAGCCCCTTACCCTACAATGAGCAGTTCTTC.

The chain is built from TRBV24-1 and TRBJ2-5; TRBD1 aligns across 10 bases. V trimming: 3 bases; J trimming: 4 bases; junction bases outside the gene matches: 1. Germline loops: CDR1 KGHDR, CDR2 SFDVKD. The CDR3 has 14 amino acids. Here the CDR3 reads CATSDRTGGETQYF. The CDR3 coding sequence is TGTGCCACCAGTGATCGGACAGGGGGAGAGACCCAGTACTTC.

In DNA form, the CDR3 reads TGTGCCAGCAGCCCGGACTTTAGCGGGAGGGCCAATGAGCAGTTCTTC. It codes for CASSPDFSGRANEQFF. The chain carries TRBV7-6 and TRBJ2-1; 11 nucleotides agree with TRBD2. The V gene end was trimmed by 5 bases and the J gene end by 6 bases; junction bases not matched to a gene: 9. The CDR3 loop spans 16 amino acids. From germline, CDR1 is SGHVS and CDR2 FNYEAQ.

V usage is TRBV5-1 and J usage is TRBJ1-1, with D possibly matching TRBD1 (5 bases). V was cut by 4 bases and J by 1 base, with 11 bases left in between. Germline V gene lookup returns CDR1 SGHRS and CDR2 YFSETQ. The CDR3 extends over 14 amino acids. The DNA for the CDR3 is TGCGCCAGCAGCCGACAGTCAGCGAACACTGAAGCTTTCTTT. Protein product: CASSRQSANTEAFF.

This chain uses TRBV12-3 or TRBV12-4 with TRBJ2-5, with 7 bases matching TRBD1. With V trimmed by 7 bases and J by 7 bases, 9 bases remained unmatched. The CDR3 consists of 13 residues. CDR3 region: CASTPGQSMTQYF. The CDR3 nucleotides read TGTGCCAGCACCCCGGGACAGTCTATGACCCAGTACTTC.